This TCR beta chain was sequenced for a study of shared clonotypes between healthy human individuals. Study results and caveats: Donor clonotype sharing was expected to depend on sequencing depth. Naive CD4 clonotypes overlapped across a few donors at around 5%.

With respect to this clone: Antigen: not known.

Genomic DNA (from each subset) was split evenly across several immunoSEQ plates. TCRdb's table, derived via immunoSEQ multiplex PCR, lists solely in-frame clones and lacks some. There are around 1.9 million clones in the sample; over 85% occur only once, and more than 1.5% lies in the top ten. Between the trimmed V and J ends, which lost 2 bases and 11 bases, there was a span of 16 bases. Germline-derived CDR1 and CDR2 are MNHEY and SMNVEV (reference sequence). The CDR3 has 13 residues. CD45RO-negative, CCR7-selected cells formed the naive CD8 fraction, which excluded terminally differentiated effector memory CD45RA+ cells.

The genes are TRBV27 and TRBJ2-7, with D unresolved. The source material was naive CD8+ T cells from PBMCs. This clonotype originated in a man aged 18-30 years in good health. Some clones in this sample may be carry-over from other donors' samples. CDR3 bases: TGTGCCAGCAGTTTAGGGTTCCCACTTTGGGAGTACTTC. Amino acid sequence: CASSLGFPLWEYF.